The 6 T cell receptor beta chains in this list originate from one sample, sequenced in a study of CD8+CD57+ T cells in acquired aplastic anemia. Profiling of TCR beta VDJ combinations and CDR3 sequences used genomic DNA as template. MiXCR, run by TCRdb on the reads, gives a single entry per CDR3 protein. The sample has about 470,000 distinct CDR3 sequences; more than 25% are singletons. The authors sequenced patients whose flow cytometry had shown CD8+CD57+ cell expansion. Sequenced material: sorted CD4+, CD8+, or CD8+CD57+ T cells (not recorded which) from PBMCs. All receptors come from a human donor with aplastic anemia.

This chain connects TRBV5-1 to TRBJ1-5; D is uncertain. Germline CDR1 is SGHRS and CDR2 is YFSETQ. This CDR3 contains 14 residues. Trimming took off 0 bases at V and 3 bases at J, with 7 bases between the two ends. The CDR3 nucleotides read TGCGCCAGCAGCTTGGAGCGCCCCAATCAGCCCCAGCATTTT. Protein sequence: CASSLERPNQPQHF.

At least ten counts were recorded for this clonotype. The chain joins TRBV19 to TRBJ1-6; 7 bases fit TRBD1. The CDR3 is 16 residues long. V trimming: 4 bases; J trimming: 2 bases; junction bases outside the gene matches: 5. Germline CDR1 reads LNHDA; CDR2 reads SQIVND (reference sequence). Here the CDR3 reads CASSTRTGAYNSPLHF. CDR3 DNA sequence: TGTGCCAGTAGTACCCGGACAGGAGCCTATAATTCACCCCTCCACTTT.

This clonotype was seen more than once but under ten times. V usage is TRBV29-1 and J usage is TRBJ1-3; 9 nucleotides agree with TRBD1. The CDR3 runs 12 residues. The J segment lost 8 bases and the V segment lost 5 bases, leaving 4 bases of the junction unmatched. Germline V gene data show CDR1 as SQVTM and CDR2 as ANQGSEA. The CDR3 DNA is TGCAGCGTTTCCGGGACAGGGCACACCATATATTTT. Its translation is CSVSGTGHTIYF.

Regarding this clonotype: A much bigger clone sits one base away, suggesting this may be a read error. The chain recombines TRBV2 with TRBJ1-2; D unresolved. The CDR3 has 15 amino acids. Germline V gene data show CDR1 as SNHLY and CDR2 as FYNNEI. CDR3 sequence reads: CASSQGSGVVYDYTF. CDR3 coding DNA: TGTGCCAGCAGCCAAGGGTCCGGGGTAGTCTATGACTACACCTTC.

This clonotype appeared a single time. V usage is TRBV27 and J usage is TRBJ2-5, with 9 nucleotides matching TRBD2. There are 15 residues in the CDR3. J lost 2 bases, V lost 5 bases, and 6 bases had no gene match. Germline V gene lookup returns CDR1 MNHEY and CDR2 SMNVEV (reference sequence). CDR3 region: CASSQTSGPQETQYF. The CDR3 DNA reads TGTGCCAGCAGTCAGACTAGCGGACCGCAAGAGACCCAGTACTTC.

This clonotype was picked up a small number of times. The CDR3 nucleotides are TGCAGTGCTAGAGGGGATTCGGACACTGAAGCTTTCTTT. Protein sequence: CSARGDSDTEAFF. V gene TRBV20-1 combines with J gene TRBJ1-1; no clear D. The germline V gene encodes CDR1 DFQATT and CDR2 SNEGSKA (reference sequence). V lost 1 base and J lost 3, with 9 bases in between. The CDR3 extends over 13 amino acids.